This T cell receptor beta chain is drawn from a study of T cell responses to AZD1222 COVID-19 vaccine. Losses at the gene ends were 6 bases for V and 7 bases for J; bases not matched to a gene: 6. This CDR3 spans 13 amino acids. Germline values: CDR1 MNHEY, CDR2 SVGEGT. Here immunoSEQ multiplex PCR was the method, and the copy in TCRdb shows in-frame clones only, minus some. The sample lists about 69,000 clones; roughly 80% were seen once. Points on this clone: The antigen is undetermined.

Study-wide results and caveats: There were mostly white British donors and more females than males, and clonal diversity was possibly underestimated.

The gene calls are TRBV6-2 or TRBV6-3 and TRBJ1-5; 7 positions agree with TRBD1. This sequence was found in an adult who received the AZD1222 COVID-19 vaccine. Sequences were derived from peripheral blood, sampled 28 days after the second AZD1222 dose. CDR3 coding DNA: TGTGCCAGCAGCTTACAGGGGACCCAGCCCCAGCATTTT. Translated: CASSLQGTQPQHF.